The clone carrying this TCR beta chain showed up just a few times. The antigen is undetermined. The gene names given are mouse names. From the germline J gene comes the end of the CDR3, since the read stops 1 residue before it. The sample is drawn from a study of tissue T cells after allogeneic stem cell transplantation. The sample's time point: mouse harvest day 7 after allogeneic transplant. Tail vein injection delivered 10^7 T-cell-depleted bone marrow cells and 10^6 splenic CD5+ T cells. This mouse GVHD model was MHC-mismatched B6 to BALB/c, profiled day 7 or 14. Produced via immunoSEQ multiplex PCR; TCRdb's table is partial and in-frame only. The sample contains under 8,000 clones, around 43% of which appear only once. Germline loops: CDR1 SNHLY, CDR2 FYNGKV (reference sequence). CDR3 size: 12 residues. Trimming took 4 bases from V and 0 from J, leaving 4 bases between them. Points from the study as a whole: In patients and mice, blood and spleen missed much of tissue repertoire. The patient cohort was small and clinically heterogeneous, with limited sampling depth.

The rearrangement links TRBV3 to TRBJ2-7; D unclear. Sequenced material: lymph node tissue. This sequence was found in a female BALB/c mouse given C57BL/6 T cells with graft-versus-host disease after an allogeneic hematopoietic cell transplant. This chain's CDR3 is CASSSSSYEQYF. The CDR3 DNA, read in part, is TGTGCCAGCAGCTCTAGCTCCTATGAACAGTAC. The whole variable domain, remainder taken from reference TRBV3 and TRBJ2-7, is GPKVLQIPSHQIIDMGQMVTLNCDPVSNHLYFYWYKQILGQQMEFLVNFYNGKVMEKSKLFKDQFSVERPDGSYFTLKIQPTALEDSAVYFCASSSSSYEQYFGPGTRLTVL.